This TCR beta chain was sequenced in a study of cytomegalovirus exposure and HLA in healthy donors. J was trimmed by 3 bases and V by 0 bases; bases with no gene match: 5. CDR1 SGDLS and CDR2 YYNGEE come from the germline V gene. This CDR3 has 16 amino acids. The study ran its PCR with 60 Vbeta and 13 Jbeta primers. Sequencing used immunoSEQ multiplex PCR; TCRdb keeps in-frame clones, though not all of them. This table has about 100,000 clones, 70% to 75% appearing once. This sequence was found in a woman between 18 and 30 years old in good health and CMV-seropositive. Sequenced: PBMCs. This chain links TRBV9 with TRBJ2-2, with 7 positions matching TRBD2. The CDR3 reads CASSVGEGPHTGELFF. CDR3 nucleotides: TGTGCCAGCAGCGTAGGGGAGGGGCCGCACACCGGGGAGCTGTTTTTT.